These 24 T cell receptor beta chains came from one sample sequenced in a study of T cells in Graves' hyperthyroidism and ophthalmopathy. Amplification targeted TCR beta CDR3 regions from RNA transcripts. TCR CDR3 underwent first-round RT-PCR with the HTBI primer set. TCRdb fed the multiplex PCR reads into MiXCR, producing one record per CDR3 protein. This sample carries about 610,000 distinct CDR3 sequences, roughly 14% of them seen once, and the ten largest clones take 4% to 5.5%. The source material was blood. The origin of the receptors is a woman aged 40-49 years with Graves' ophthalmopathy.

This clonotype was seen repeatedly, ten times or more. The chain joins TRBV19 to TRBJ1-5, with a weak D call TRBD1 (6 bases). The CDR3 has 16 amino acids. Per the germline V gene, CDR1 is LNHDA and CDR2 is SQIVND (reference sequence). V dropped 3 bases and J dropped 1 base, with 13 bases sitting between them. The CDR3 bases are TGTGCCAGTAGTATTTACGACAGGAAGAGCAATCAGCCCCAGCATTTT. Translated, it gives CASSIYDRKSNQPQHF.

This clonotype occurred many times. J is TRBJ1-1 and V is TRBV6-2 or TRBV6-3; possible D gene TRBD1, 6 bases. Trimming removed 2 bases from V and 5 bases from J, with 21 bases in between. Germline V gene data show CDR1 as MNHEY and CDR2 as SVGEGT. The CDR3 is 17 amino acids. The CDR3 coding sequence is TGTGCCAGCAGTTACCACTCCGGCGCGGGGGGCGAAACTGAAGCTTTCTTT. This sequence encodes CASSYHSGAGGETEAFF.

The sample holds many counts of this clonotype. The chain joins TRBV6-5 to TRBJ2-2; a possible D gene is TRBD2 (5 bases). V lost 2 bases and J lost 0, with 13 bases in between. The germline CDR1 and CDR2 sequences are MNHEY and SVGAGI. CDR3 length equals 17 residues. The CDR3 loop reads CASSYVFAGSNTGELFF. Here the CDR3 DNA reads TGTGCCAGCAGTTACGTTTTTGCGGGCTCGAACACCGGGGAGCTGTTTTTT.

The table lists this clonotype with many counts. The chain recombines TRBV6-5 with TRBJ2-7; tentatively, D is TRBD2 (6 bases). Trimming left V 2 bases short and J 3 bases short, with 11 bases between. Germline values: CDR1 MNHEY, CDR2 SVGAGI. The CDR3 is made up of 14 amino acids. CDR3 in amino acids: CASSYGDSLYEQYF. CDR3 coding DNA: TGTGCCAGCAGTTACGGGGACTCCCTCTACGAGCAGTACTTC.

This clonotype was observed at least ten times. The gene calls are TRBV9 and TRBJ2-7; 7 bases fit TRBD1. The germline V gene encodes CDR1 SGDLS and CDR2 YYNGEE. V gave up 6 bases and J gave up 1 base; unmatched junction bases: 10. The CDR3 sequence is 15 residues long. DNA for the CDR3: TGTGCCAGCAACGCAGGACAGGCGGCATCCTACGAGCAGTACTTC. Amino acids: CASNAGQAASYEQYF.

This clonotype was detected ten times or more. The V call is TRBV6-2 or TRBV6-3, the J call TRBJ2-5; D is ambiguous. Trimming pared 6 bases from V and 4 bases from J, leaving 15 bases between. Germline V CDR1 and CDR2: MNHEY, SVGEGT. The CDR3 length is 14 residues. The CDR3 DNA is TGTGCCAGCAGCCCCCGCAAGGTGGGAGAGACCCAGTACTTC. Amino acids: CASSPRKVGETQYF.

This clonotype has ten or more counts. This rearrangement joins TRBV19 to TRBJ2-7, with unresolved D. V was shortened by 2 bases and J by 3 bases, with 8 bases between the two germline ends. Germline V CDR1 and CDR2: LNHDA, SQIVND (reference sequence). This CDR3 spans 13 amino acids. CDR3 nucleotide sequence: TGTGCCAGTAGTATAAAGCTTCTCTACGAGCAGTACTTC. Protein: CASSIKLLYEQYF.

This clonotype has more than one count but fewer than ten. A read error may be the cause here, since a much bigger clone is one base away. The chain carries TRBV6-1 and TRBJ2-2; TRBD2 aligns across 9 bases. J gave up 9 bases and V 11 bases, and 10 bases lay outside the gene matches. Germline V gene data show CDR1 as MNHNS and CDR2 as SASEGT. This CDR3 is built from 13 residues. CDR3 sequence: CAGLIAGARELFF. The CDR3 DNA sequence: TGTGCCGGCCTTATAGCGGGAGCACGGGAGCTGTTTTTT.

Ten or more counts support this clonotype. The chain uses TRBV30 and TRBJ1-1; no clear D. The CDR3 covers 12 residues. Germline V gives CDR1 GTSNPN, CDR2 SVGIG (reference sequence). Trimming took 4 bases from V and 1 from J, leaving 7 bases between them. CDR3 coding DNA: TGTGCCTGGAATGCTGGGAACACTGAAGCTTTCTTT. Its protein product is CAWNAGNTEAFF.

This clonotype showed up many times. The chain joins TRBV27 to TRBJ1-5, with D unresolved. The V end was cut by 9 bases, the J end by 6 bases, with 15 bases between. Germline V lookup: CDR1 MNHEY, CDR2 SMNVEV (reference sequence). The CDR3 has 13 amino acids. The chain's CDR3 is CARRVSMIQPQHF. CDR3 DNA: TGTGCCAGACGGGTTTCAATGATTCAGCCCCAGCATTTT.

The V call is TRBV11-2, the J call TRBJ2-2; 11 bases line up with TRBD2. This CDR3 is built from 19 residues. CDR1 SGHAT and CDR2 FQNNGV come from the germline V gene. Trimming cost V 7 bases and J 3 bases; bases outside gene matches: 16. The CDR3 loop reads CASIWRGLLAGDDTGELFF. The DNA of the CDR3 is TGTGCCAGCATCTGGAGGGGGCTACTAGCGGGAGATGACACCGGGGAGCTGTTTTTT.

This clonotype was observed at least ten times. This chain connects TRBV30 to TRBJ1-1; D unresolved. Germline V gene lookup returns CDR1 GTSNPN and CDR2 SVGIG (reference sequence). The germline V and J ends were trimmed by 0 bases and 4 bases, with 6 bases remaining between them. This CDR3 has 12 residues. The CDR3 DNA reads TGTGCCTGGAGTGTATTTTCCACTGAAGCTTTCTTT. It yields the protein CAWSVFSTEAFF.

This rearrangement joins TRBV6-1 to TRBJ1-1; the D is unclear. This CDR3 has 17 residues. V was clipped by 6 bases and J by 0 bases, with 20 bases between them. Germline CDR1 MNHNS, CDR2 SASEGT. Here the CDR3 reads CASSPLGATTLNTEAFF. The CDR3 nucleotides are TGTGCCAGCAGCCCCCTTGGCGCGACAACATTGAACACTGAAGCTTTCTTT.

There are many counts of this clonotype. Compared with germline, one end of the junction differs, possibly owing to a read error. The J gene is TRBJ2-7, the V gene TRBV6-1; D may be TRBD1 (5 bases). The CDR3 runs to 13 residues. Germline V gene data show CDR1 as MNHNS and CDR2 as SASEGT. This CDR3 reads CAGSRVRVAEQYF. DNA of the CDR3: TGTGCCGGCAGTCGCGTCAGGGTAGCCGAGCAGTACTTC.

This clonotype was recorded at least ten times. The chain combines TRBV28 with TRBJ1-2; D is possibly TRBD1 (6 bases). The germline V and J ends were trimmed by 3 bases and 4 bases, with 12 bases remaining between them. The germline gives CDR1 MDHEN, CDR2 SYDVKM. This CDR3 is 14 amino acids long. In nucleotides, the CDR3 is TGTGCCAGCAGTTTTATGGGACACACCTATGGCTACACCTTC. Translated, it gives CASSFMGHTYGYTF.

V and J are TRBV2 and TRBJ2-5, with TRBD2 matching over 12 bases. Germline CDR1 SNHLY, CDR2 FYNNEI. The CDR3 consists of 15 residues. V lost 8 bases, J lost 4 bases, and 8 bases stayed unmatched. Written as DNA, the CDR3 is TGTGCCAGCTTTTCTGGACTAGCGGGACGAGAGACCCAGTACTTC. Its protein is CASFSGLAGRETQYF.

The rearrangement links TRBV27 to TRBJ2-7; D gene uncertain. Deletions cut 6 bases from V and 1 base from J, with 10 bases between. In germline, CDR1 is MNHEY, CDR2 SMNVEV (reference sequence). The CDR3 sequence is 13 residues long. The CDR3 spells CASSRIASYEQYF. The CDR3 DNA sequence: TGTGCCAGCAGCCGTATAGCTTCCTACGAGCAGTACTTC.

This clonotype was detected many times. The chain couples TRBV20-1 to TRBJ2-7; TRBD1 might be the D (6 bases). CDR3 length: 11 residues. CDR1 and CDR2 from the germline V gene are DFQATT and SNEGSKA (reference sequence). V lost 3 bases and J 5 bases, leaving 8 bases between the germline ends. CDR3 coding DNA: TGCAGTGCTAGTGGGACACACGAGCAGTACTTC. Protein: CSASGTHEQYF.

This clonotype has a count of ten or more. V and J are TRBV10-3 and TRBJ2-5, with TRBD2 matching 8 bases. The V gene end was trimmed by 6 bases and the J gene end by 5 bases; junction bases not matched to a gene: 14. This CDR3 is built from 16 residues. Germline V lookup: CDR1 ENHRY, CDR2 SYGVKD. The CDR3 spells CAISAGSGRLEETQYF. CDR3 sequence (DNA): TGTGCCATCAGCGCCGGAAGCGGGAGACTAGAGGAGACCCAGTACTTC.

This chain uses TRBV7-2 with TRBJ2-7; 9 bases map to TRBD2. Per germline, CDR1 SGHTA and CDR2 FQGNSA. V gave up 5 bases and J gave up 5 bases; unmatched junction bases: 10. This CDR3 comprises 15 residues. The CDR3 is CASSTRAREGHEQYF. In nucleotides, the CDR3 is TGTGCCAGCAGCACCCGAGCGCGGGAGGGCCACGAGCAGTACTTC.

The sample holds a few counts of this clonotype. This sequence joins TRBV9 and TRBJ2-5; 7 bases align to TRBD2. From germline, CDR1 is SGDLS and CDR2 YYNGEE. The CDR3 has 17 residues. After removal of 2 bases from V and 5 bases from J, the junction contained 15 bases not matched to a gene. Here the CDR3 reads CASSVVGGGSFTETQYF. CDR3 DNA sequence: TGTGCCAGCAGCGTGGTTGGCGGGGGTAGTTTTACGGAGACCCAGTACTTC. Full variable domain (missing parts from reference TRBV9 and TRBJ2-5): DSGVTQTPKHLITATGQRVTLRCSPRSGDLSVYWYQQSLDQGLQFLIQYYNGEERAKGNILERFSAQQFPDLHSELNLSSLELGDSALYFCASSVVGGGSFTETQYFGPGTRLLVL.

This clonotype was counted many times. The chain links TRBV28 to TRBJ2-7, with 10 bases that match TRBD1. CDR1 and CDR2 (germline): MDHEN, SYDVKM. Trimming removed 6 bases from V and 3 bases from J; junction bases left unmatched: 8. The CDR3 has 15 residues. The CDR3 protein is CASRRQGATLYEQYF. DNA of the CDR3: TGTGCCAGCAGGAGACAGGGGGCAACCCTCTACGAGCAGTACTTC.

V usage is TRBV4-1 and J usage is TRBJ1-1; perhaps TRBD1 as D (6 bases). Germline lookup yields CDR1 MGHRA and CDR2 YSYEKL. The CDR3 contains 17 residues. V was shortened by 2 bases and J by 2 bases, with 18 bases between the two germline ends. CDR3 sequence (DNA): TGCGCCAGCAGCCAATCGACAGGAGGGGTGATTAACACTGAAGCTTTCTTT. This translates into CASSQSTGGVINTEAFF.

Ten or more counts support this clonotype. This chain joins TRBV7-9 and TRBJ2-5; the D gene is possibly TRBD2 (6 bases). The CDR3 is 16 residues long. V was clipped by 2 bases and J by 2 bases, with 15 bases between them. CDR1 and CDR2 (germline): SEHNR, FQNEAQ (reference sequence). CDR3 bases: TGTGCCAGCAGCTTATGGCTAGCGCGAAAACAAGAGACCCAGTACTTC. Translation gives CASSLWLARKQETQYF.